The T cell receptor (beta chain) described here comes from a study of response to subunit inactivated influenza vaccine. Trimming stripped 3 bases from V and 5 bases from J, with 11 bases between. Germline V gene data show CDR1 as LGHDT and CDR2 as YNNKEL (reference sequence). This CDR3 contains 14 residues. Via MiXCR, TCRdb re-called the RT-PCR reads, giving one row per CDR3 protein. The sample lists hundreds of thousands of distinct CDR3 sequences; approximately 10% were seen once. This receptor was taken from a man aged 45 to 65 who received an inactivated influenza vaccine. The sequences come from PBMCs from blood, collected about 40 days after vaccination. V gene TRBV3-1 combines with J gene TRBJ2-1; D remains ambiguous. The CDR3 here is CASSHKAQNNEQFF. The CDR3 DNA follows: TGTGCCAGCAGCCATAAAGCCCAGAACAATGAGCAGTTCTTC.